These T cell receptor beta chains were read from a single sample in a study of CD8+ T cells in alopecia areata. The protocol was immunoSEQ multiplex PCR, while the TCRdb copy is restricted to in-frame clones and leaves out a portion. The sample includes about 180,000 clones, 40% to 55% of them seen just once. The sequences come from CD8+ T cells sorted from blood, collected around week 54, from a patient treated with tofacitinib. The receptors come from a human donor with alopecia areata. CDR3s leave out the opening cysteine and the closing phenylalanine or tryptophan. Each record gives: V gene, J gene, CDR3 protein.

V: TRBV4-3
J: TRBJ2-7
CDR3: ASSQGTGEAYEQY

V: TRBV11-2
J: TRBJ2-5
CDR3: ASSFGVAETQY

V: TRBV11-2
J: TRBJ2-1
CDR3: ASTKGGDEQF

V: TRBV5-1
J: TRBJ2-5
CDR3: ASSLSGQETQY

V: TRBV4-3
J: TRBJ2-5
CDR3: ASSQDGGSSGGQETQY

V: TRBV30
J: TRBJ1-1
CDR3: AWSVGTGFPEAF

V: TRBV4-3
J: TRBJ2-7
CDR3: ASSPLTGQTYEQY

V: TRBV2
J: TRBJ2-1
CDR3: ASNPGQGLDEQF

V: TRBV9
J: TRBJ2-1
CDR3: ASSVENYLGNEQF

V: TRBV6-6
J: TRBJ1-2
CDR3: ASSDSGTSRGYT

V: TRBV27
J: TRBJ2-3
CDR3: ASSTTGTTDTQY

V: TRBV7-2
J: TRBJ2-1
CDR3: ASSTGTGAGNEQF

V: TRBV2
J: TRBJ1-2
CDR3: ASSEGGANYGYT

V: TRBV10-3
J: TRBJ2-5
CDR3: AISDPIGGDQETQY

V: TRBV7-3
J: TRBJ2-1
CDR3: ASSLVGGEQF

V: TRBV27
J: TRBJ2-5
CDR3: ASSLVGRETQY

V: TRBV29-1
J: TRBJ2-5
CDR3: SVEERGGQETQY